One and the same sample provided the 3 T cell receptor beta chains below, sequenced in a study of beta chain features in type 1 diabetes. Isolated RNA was reverse transcribed in full, so expressed TCRB transcripts were sequenced. TCRdb keeps only in-frame clones here, not all; method: immunoSEQ multiplex PCR. The data show 360,000 or so clones, about 19% seen once. Sample: naive CD4+ T cells from blood. The receptors stem from a woman aged 18-35 years in good health.

In its sample, this clone was seen a few times. The J gene is TRBJ2-3, the V gene TRBV6-5; D may be TRBD1 (5 bases). Looked up from germline, CDR1 is MNHEY and CDR2 is SVGAGI. The V gene lost 10 bases and the J gene lost 4 bases, with 15 bases spanning the gap. The CDR3 extends over 13 amino acids. The CDR3, as DNA: TGTGCCATTAGGGGAAGGTCACCAGATACGCAGTATTTT. Residues: CAIRGRSPDTQYF.

CDR3 region: CASSPEGPGNTQYF. For the CDR3, the DNA is TGCGCCAGCAGCCCGGAGGGGCCGGGGAATACGCAGTATTTT. The chain joins TRBV4-1 to TRBJ2-3, with D perhaps TRBD2 (6 bases). V lost 4 bases, J lost 7 bases, and 15 bases lay in between. The CDR3 covers 14 residues. CDR1 MGHRA and CDR2 YSYEKL come from the germline V gene.

In this sample, this clone turned up a few times. V gene TRBV4-2 combines with J gene TRBJ2-7, with D possibly being TRBD1 (5 bases). V was trimmed by 0 bases and J by 1 base, leaving 7 bases between them. CDR3 length equals 14 residues. Germline V gene data show CDR1 as LGHNA and CDR2 as YNFKEQ. This CDR3 reads CASSQDGASYEQYF. CDR3 DNA sequence: TGTGCCAGCAGCCAAGATGGGGCTTCCTACGAGCAGTACTTC.